The rows below give T cell receptor beta chains drawn from one sample of a study of a mutant IDH1 vaccine in newly diagnosed glioma. Method: immunoSEQ multiplex PCR; TCRdb's copy keeps in-frame clones and lacks some. The table lists 98,000 or so clones, around 90% of them singletons. Material: PBMCs, obtained from a glioma patient treated with radiotherapy, temozolomide or both. All receptors come from a woman in her forties or fifties with glioma. Each CDR3 is given with its conserved first and last residue. D genes are given only for firm matches. The size field is filled for only some rows; it gives once, few, many or a size class.

D gene	V gene	J gene	clone size	CDR3 DNA	CDR3 protein
NA	TRBV7-9	TRBJ1-3	NA	TGTGCCAGCAGCCAGAGCTCGTCTGGAAACACCATATATTTT	CASSQSSSGNTIYF
NA	TRBV9	TRBJ2-7	NA	TGTGCCAGCAGCGGCCGGGACTCAAGTACCTACGAGCAGTACTTC	CASSGRDSSTYEQYF
NA	TRBV2	TRBJ2-7	NA	TGTGCCAGCAGTGAACACCATAGTTTTTCCCCGGGGAGGCAGTACTTC	CASSEHHSFSPGRQYF
TRBD2	TRBV18	TRBJ2-1	NA	TGTGCCAGCTCACCAGGAAGCGGGAGTGTTTATGAGCAGTTCTTC	CASSPGSGSVYEQFF
NA	TRBV19	TRBJ2-2	NA	TGTGCCAGTAGTCCCGTTAATTTGGGGATTGACTTTGCGAACACCGGGGAGCTGTTTTTT	CASSPVNLGIDFANTGELFF
TRBD1	TRBV5-1	TRBJ1-2	few	TGCGCCAGCAGCCTACGACAGGGAACTGACTATGGCTACACCTTC	CASSLRQGTDYGYTF
NA	TRBV5-4	TRBJ2-1	NA	TGTGCCAGCAGCATGGGGACCGGGGCGACTTACAATGAGCAGTTCTTC	CASSMGTGATYNEQFF
TRBD1	TRBV27	TRBJ2-7	NA	TGTGCCAGCAGTGATACAGGGGCCAACACCTACGAGCAGTACTTC	CASSDTGANTYEQYF
TRBD1	TRBV6-5	TRBJ2-1	NA	TGTGCCAGCAGTTACACCCGGACAGGGGTAAACAATGAGCAGTTCTTC	CASSYTRTGVNNEQFF
NA	TRBV2	TRBJ1-4	NA	TGTGCCAGCAGTGAAGTCCGTCAGGGCGGCGTTGACAAACTGTTTTTT	CASSEVRQGGVDKLFF
TRBD1	TRBV27	TRBJ2-5	NA	TGTGCCAGCACCCACGGGACAGGGGCCAAGAAGACCCAGTACTTC	CASTHGTGAKKTQYF
NA	TRBV28	TRBJ2-1	once	TGTGCCAGCGCTCGTGTGGGGGCTAACAATGAGCAGTTCTTC	CASARVGANNEQFF
TRBD1	TRBV12-5	TRBJ2-7	NA	TGTGCTAGTACAACCCGGGACAGGTGGTACGAGCAGTACTTC	CASTTRDRWYEQYF
NA	TRBV28	TRBJ2-2	NA	TGTGCCAGTGGACTTACCCAAACCGGGGAGCTGTTTTTT	CASGLTQTGELFF
NA	TRBV11-2	TRBJ1-4	NA	TGTGCCAGCAGCCTCGGGACGGGGAATGAAAAACTGTTTTTT	CASSLGTGNEKLFF
NA	TRBV2	TRBJ2-1	NA	TGTGCCACCCGGGGAGCCGCCTCCTACAATGAGCAGTTCTTC	CATRGAASYNEQFF
NA	TRBV2	TRBJ2-5	NA	TGTGCCAGCAGCCTCATAATACAAAACGGAGAGACCCAGTACTTC	CASSLIIQNGETQYF
NA	TRBV20-1	TRBJ2-7	NA	TGCAGTGCTGGGCGAGGGCCCGAGCAGTACTTC	CSAGRGPEQYF
NA	TRBV5-4	TRBJ2-1	NA	TGTGCCAGCAGCTTGGACAGGGATGGTGAGCAGTTCTTC	CASSLDRDGEQFF
TRBD1	TRBV2	TRBJ2-3	NA	TGTGCCAGCAGTCGGACAGGCAGCGATACGCAGTATTTT	CASSRTGSDTQYF
NA	TRBV7-9	TRBJ2-5	NA	TGTGCCAGCAGCCCCTCAGCGGTGGCACAAGAGACCCAGTACTTC	CASSPSAVAQETQYF
NA	TRBV5-1	TRBJ2-2	NA	TGCGCCAGCAGCTTCTTTAGCGCGAACACCGGGGAGCTGTTTTTT	CASSFFSANTGELFF
NA	TRBV7-7	TRBJ2-5	NA	TGTGCTAGCAGCTTCCGGCTCCAAGAGACCCAGTACTTC	CASSFRLQETQYF
TRBD2	TRBV5-4	TRBJ2-1	NA	TGTGCCAGCAGCTCGGGACTAGCGGGACCCCGACCCAATGAGCAGTTCTTC	CASSSGLAGPRPNEQFF
TRBD1	TRBV18	TRBJ1-6	NA	TGTGCCAGCTCATCGGGGGGACAGGGCCTAACCCCCCTCCACTTT	CASSSGGQGLTPLHF
NA	TRBV11-2	TRBJ2-1	NA	TGTGCCAGCAGCTCCCCGGTCTCCAGCTCCTACAATGAGCAGTTCTTC	CASSSPVSSSYNEQFF
TRBD2	TRBV10-1	TRBJ2-3	NA	TGCGCCAGCAGTACGGCGGAACTAGCGGGGATTAGCACAGATACGCAGTATTTT	CASSTAELAGISTDTQYF
TRBD2	TRBV18	TRBJ2-1	NA	TGTGCCAGCTCACTAAGGACTAGCGGGAGGCCAGGAAATGAGCAGTTCTTC	CASSLRTSGRPGNEQFF
NA	TRBV5-1	TRBJ2-1	NA	TGCGCCAGCAGCTTGGAAGAGGTTGAGCAGTTCTTC	CASSLEEVEQFF
TRBD2	TRBV19	TRBJ2-7	NA	TGTGCCAGTAGTACCAGGACTAGCGGCTCCTACGAGCAGTACTTC	CASSTRTSGSYEQYF
NA	TRBV18	TRBJ1-4	NA	TGTGCCAGCTCGTCCCATGCGGTAGGAGGGGCTAATGAAAAACTGTTTTTT	CASSSHAVGGANEKLFF
NA	TRBV11-2	TRBJ1-2	NA	TGTGCCAGCAGCTCTTGGCTACCAGCTAACTATGGCTACACCTTC	CASSSWLPANYGYTF
NA	TRBV7-9	TRBJ2-2	NA	TGTGCCAGCACCCCCCGCTGGCTAAACACCGGGGAGCTGTTTTTT	CASTPRWLNTGELFF
TRBD2	TRBV10-2	TRBJ2-1	once	TGCGCCAGCAGTGAGTCGAGGGCTAGCGGATACAATGAGCAGTTCTTC	CASSESRASGYNEQFF
TRBD1	TRBV9	TRBJ1-5	NA	TGTGCCAGTGGGACAGGGTCGGGCAATCAGCCCCAGCATTTT	CASGTGSGNQPQHF
NA	TRBV28	TRBJ2-4	NA	TGTGCCAGCAGTGAAGGGGGAGCGGCCAAAAACATTCAGTACTTC	CASSEGGAAKNIQYF
TRBD2	TRBV7-9	TRBJ2-3	NA	TGTGCCAGCAGCTCTATGTGGCGGGAGCCGTACGATAATACGCAGTATTTT	CASSSMWREPYDNTQYF
NA	TRBV6-5	TRBJ1-5	NA	TGTGCCAGCAGCCGGGACGGTCTCAATCAGCCCCAGCATTTT	CASSRDGLNQPQHF
NA	TRBV7-9	TRBJ2-2	NA	TGTGCCAGCAGCTTAGTCCGGAACACCGGGGAGCTGTTTTTT	CASSLVRNTGELFF
TRBD2	TRBV5-1	TRBJ2-7	NA	TGCGCCAGCAGCTTGGAACTAGCGGGATCTTACGAGCAGTACTTC	CASSLELAGSYEQYF
TRBD1	TRBV28	TRBJ1-1	NA	TGTGCCAGCAGTTCGCAGGGGGTGAACACTGAAGCTTTCTTT	CASSSQGVNTEAFF
TRBD2	TRBV6-1	TRBJ2-1	NA	TGTGCCAGCAGTGTAGGTCCCGCTAGCGGGAGATACAATGAGCAGTTCTTC	CASSVGPASGRYNEQFF
NA	TRBV29-1	TRBJ2-7	once	TGCAGCGTTGATCTGGGTTCCTACGAGCAGTACTTC	CSVDLGSYEQYF
TRBD2	TRBV2	TRBJ2-7	once	TGTGCCAGCAGTCCGTCCCTAGCGGCCTACGAGCAGTACTTC	CASSPSLAAYEQYF